The clone carrying this T cell receptor (beta chain) was seen a handful of times. What it binds is unknown. Mismatch with germline at one junction end may stem from a read error. The sample belongs to a study of identical twins. Study findings and constraints: An excess of low generation probability was shown by twin-shared out-of-frame alpha sequences. The degree of excess twin sharing was weaker in beta out-of-frame sequences. Abundant beta clonotypes from cord blood bore fewer insertions; memory repertoires lacked this pattern.

A single record per CDR3 protein comes from TCRdb applying MiXCR to the 5' RACE reads. The sample shows under 300,000 distinct CDR3 sequences, approximately 11% of them seen only once. The CDR3 is made up of 18 amino acids. CDR1 and CDR2 (germline): SSHAT, FNYEAQ (reference sequence). These data are also associated with another study on yellow fever vaccine responses in identical twins.

The V gene is TRBV7-7, the J gene TRBJ2-1; D call uncertain. The sequenced material came from memory (CD45RO+) T cells sorted from blood. This TCR was recovered from a woman in her late teens or twenties in good health. The CDR3 sequence is CASSSKPKGEVGSNEQFF. The CDR3 DNA sequence: TGTGCTAGCAGCTCTAAACCTAAAGGCGAAGTAGGTTCTAATGAGCAGTTCTTC. Drawing the rest from reference TRBV7-7 and TRBJ2-1, the complete variable domain is GAGVSQSPRYKVTKRGQDVTLRCDPISSHATLYWYQQALGQGPEFLTYFNYEAQPDKSGLPSDRFSAERPEGSISTLTIQRTEQRDSAMYRCASSSKPKGEVGSNEQFFGPGTRLTVL.